The present TCR beta chain was sequenced within a study of neoadjuvant nivolumab and ipilimumab in lung cancer. Study background: The combination arm added day-1 ipilimumab 1 mg/kg to nivolumab 3 mg/kg on days 1, 15, 29.

General study points: Blood richness before therapy tracked richness in tumors resected after neoadjuvant therapy.

Sequencing used immunoSEQ multiplex PCR; TCRdb keeps in-frame clones, though not all of them. Counted here are 18,000 or so clones, approximately 79% occurring once; the ten biggest clones make up around 9.2%. Note on this clone: Its antigen is currently unknown.

Trimming removed 6 bases from V and 5 bases from J; junction bases left unmatched: 10. The CDR3 is 14 residues long. Germline V gene sequence: CDR1 MNHNS, CDR2 SASEGT. The TCR comes from an adult with non-small cell lung cancer. The rearrangement links TRBV6-1 to TRBJ2-7, with 7 bases lining up with TRBD1. Material: tumor tissue, obtained after neoadjuvant nivolumab, alone or with ipilimumab, at or shortly before surgery. CDR3 residues: CASSQGQVSNEQYF. The DNA for the CDR3 is TGTGCCAGCAGCCAAGGACAGGTGAGCAACGAGCAGTACTTC.